Listed here are 20 T cell receptor beta chains from one sample, sequenced in a study of CD8+ T cells in alopecia areata. RNA extraction was followed by reverse transcription into cDNA, which acted as the sequencing template. Assay used: immunoSEQ multiplex PCR; TCRdb lists only in-frame clones, some missing. The sample has about 180,000 clones, 63% seen once. This sample comprised CD4+ T cells sorted from blood, obtained at week 0. All receptors derive from a human donor with alopecia areata.

The chain employs TRBV29-1 and TRBJ1-1; tentative D call: TRBD1 (5 bases). Looked up from germline, CDR1 is SQVTM and CDR2 is ANQGSEA. This CDR3 is 13 amino acids long. With 7 bases removed from V and 1 base from J, the gap between germline ends came to 13 bases. The CDR3 nucleotides read TGCAGCGCCCGGGACCCCACGAACACTGAAGCTTTCTTT. It codes for CSARDPTNTEAFF.

This clone was counted between two and nine times. This chain uses TRBV30 with TRBJ2-3; D unresolved. This CDR3 contains 15 residues. The V end was cut by 3 bases, the J end by 1 base, with 14 bases between. Looked up from germline, CDR1 is GTSNPN and CDR2 is SVGIG (reference sequence). CDR3 DNA sequence: TGTGCCTGGAGCGACGTCCATATACGCACAGATACGCAGTATTTT. Translated: CAWSDVHIRTDTQYF.

The CDR3: CASSLGRHGDGYTF. CDR3 DNA: TGCGCCAGCAGCCTAGGACGGCACGGGGATGGCTACACCTTC. The J gene is TRBJ1-2, the V gene TRBV5-1; D gene uncertain. Germline lookup yields CDR1 SGHRS and CDR2 YFSETQ. The CDR3 is 14 amino acids. Trimming removed 4 bases at V and 6 bases at J, with 16 bases between.

In this sample, this clone turned up a few times. This chain joins TRBV27 and TRBJ2-2; D ambiguous. V dropped 6 bases and J dropped 5 bases, with 16 bases sitting between them. This CDR3 spans 15 amino acids. Germline CDR1 MNHEY, CDR2 SMNVEV (reference sequence). CDR3 sequence: CASRSPWVLTGELFF. The CDR3 region has the DNA TGTGCCAGCAGGTCTCCCTGGGTACTTACCGGGGAGCTGTTTTTT.

In its sample, this clone was seen once. V gene TRBV23-1 combines with J gene TRBJ2-7, with D possibly being TRBD1 (6 bases). TRBV23-1 is sorted into the ORF group, with uncertain function. This CDR3 contains 16 residues. The V end was cut by 2 bases, the J end by 2 bases, with 16 bases between. The CDR3: CASSQACTGSAYEQYF. The CDR3 region has the DNA TGCGCCAGCAGTCAAGCGTGTACAGGGTCGGCCTACGAGCAGTACTTC.

This clone came up a few times. The rearrangement uses TRBV7-2 and TRBJ1-1, with 7 bases lining up with TRBD1. The CDR3 has 15 amino acids. The germline CDR1 and CDR2 sequences are SGHTA and FQGNSA. The V and J ends lost 5 bases and 6 bases, in that order; junction bases with no gene match: 12. CDR3 region: CASSPTSRTGAEAFF. CDR3 coding DNA: TGTGCCAGCAGCCCTACGTCGCGTACAGGGGCTGAAGCTTTCTTT.

The chain links TRBV4-3 to TRBJ1-2, with 8 bases fitting TRBD1. The CDR3 runs to 15 residues. The V gene's germline CDR1 is LGHNA and CDR2 YSLEER. V was pared by 0 bases and J by 4 bases, with 4 bases of the junction left unmatched. The CDR3 DNA sequence: TGCGCCAGCAGCCAAGAAGGGACAGGATCCTATGGCTACACCTTC. Its protein is CASSQEGTGSYGYTF.

A few counts support this clone. J is TRBJ1-2 and V is TRBV29-1; no firm D call. The CDR3 is made up of 13 amino acids. V was pared by 4 bases and J by 2 bases, with 11 bases between. Germline CDR1 is SQVTM and CDR2 is ANQGSEA. In DNA, the CDR3 is TGCAGCGTTGTTAAGGGCCCCAACTATGGCTACACCTTC. Translated: CSVVKGPNYGYTF.

This clone was detected a few times. The chain links TRBV10-3 to TRBJ2-1, with 9 bases matching TRBD1. CDR1 and CDR2 from the germline V gene are ENHRY and SYGVKD. With 10 bases clipped from V and 7 bases from J, the junction kept 8 bases outside the gene matches. This CDR3 is built from 13 residues. This CDR3 is CATRTGVGNEQFF. The CDR3 DNA is TGTGCCACCCGGACAGGGGTGGGTAATGAGCAGTTCTTC.

This clone was counted a single time. Other DNA sequences from this sample encode an identical CDR3 as well. This chain joins TRBV30 and TRBJ1-5, with 7 positions matching TRBD1. J was trimmed by 5 bases and V by 2 bases; bases with no gene match: 3. Germline V gives CDR1 GTSNPN, CDR2 SVGIG (reference sequence). The CDR3 contains 13 residues. CDR3 residues: CAWSPRGDQPQHF. CDR3 nucleotide sequence: TGTGCCTGGAGTCCCAGGGGGGATCAGCCCCAGCATTTT.

This rearrangement joins TRBV29-1 to TRBJ1-2; no firm D call. This CDR3 is 11 amino acids long. Germline V gene data show CDR1 as SQVTM and CDR2 as ANQGSEA. V lost 3 bases to trimming and J lost 6 bases, with 8 bases between them. This chain's CDR3 is CSVDRTNGYTF. The CDR3 DNA is TGCAGCGTTGACCGCACTAATGGCTACACCTTC.

V is TRBV11-2 and J is TRBJ1-1, with 7 bases fitting TRBD1. V was clipped by 5 bases and J by 2 bases; unmatched bases: 8. This CDR3 is built from 15 residues. From germline, CDR1 is SGHAT and CDR2 FQNNGV. The CDR3 sequence: CASSRQGNLNTEAFF. The CDR3 nucleotides read TGTGCCAGCAGCAGACAGGGTAACCTTAACACTGAAGCTTTCTTT. Filled out from reference TRBV11-2 and TRBJ1-1, the complete variable domain reads EAGVAQSPRYKIIEKRQSVAFWCNPISGHATLYWYQQILGQGPKLLIQFQNNGVVDDSQLPKDRFSAERLKGVDSTLKIQPAKLEDSAVYLCASSRQGNLNTEAFFGQGTRLTVV.

The table lists this clone with a few counts. The rearrangement links TRBV14 to TRBJ2-1; D is unclear. Germline V CDR1 and CDR2: SGHDN, FVKESK. The length of the CDR3 is 14 residues. The V gene lost 4 bases and the J gene lost 12 bases, with 19 bases spanning the gap. DNA for the CDR3: TGTGCCAGCAGCCCATCCAAGGTGGTTTGGGGGCAGTTCTTC. Its translation is CASSPSKVVWGQFF.

The rearrangement joins TRBV30 to TRBJ1-4; TRBD1 is a possible D gene (5 bases). Germline V gives CDR1 GTSNPN, CDR2 SVGIG (reference sequence). Trimming removed 8 bases at V and 3 bases at J, with 22 bases between. CDR3 size: 16 residues. The CDR3 protein is CALRANSGTSNEKLFF. The CDR3, as DNA: TGTGCCCTTAGGGCGAACTCGGGGACGTCTAATGAAAAACTGTTTTTT.

The rearrangement uses TRBV4-3 and TRBJ2-7, with 7 bases identical to TRBD1. This CDR3 comprises 15 residues. Germline assignment: CDR1 LGHNA and CDR2 YSLEER. V was pared by 1 base and J by 1 base, with 4 bases of the junction left unmatched. As DNA, the CDR3 is TGCGCCAGCAGCCAAGTTGAGGGGGCGTCCTACGAGCAGTACTTC. It translates to CASSQVEGASYEQYF.

The chain combines TRBV2 with TRBJ1-2; TRBD1 is a possible D gene (5 bases). Germline assignment: CDR1 SNHLY and CDR2 FYNNEI. V lost 6 bases to trimming and J lost 1 base, with 12 bases between them. The CDR3 runs to 14 residues. The CDR3 sequence is CASSREMNNYGYTF. CDR3 DNA sequence: TGTGCCAGCAGCAGGGAAATGAATAACTATGGCTACACCTTC.

This clone was observed a handful of times. V usage is TRBV29-1 and J usage is TRBJ1-1; TRBD1 aligns across 10 bases. The ends lost 7 bases at V and 4 bases at J; junction bases unmatched: 6. CDR1 SQVTM and CDR2 ANQGSEA come from the germline V gene. The CDR3 totals 13 residues. The CDR3 sequence is CSGRQGAGTEAFF. DNA for the CDR3: TGCAGCGGCAGACAGGGGGCCGGCACTGAAGCTTTCTTT.

The chain has TRBV11-2 and TRBJ2-4; a possible D gene is TRBD1 (5 bases). Germline CDR1 reads SGHAT; CDR2 reads FQNNGV. V was pared by 5 bases and J by 4 bases, with 9 bases between. CDR3 length: 13 amino acids. This CDR3 reads CASSPDRKNIQYF. Here the CDR3 DNA reads TGTGCCAGCAGCCCTGACAGAAAAAACATTCAGTACTTC. Full variable domain (remainder filled in from reference TRBV11-2 and TRBJ2-4): EAGVAQSPRYKIIEKRQSVAFWCNPISGHATLYWYQQILGQGPKLLIQFQNNGVVDDSQLPKDRFSAERLKGVDSTLKIQPAKLEDSAVYLCASSPDRKNIQYFGAGTRLSVL.

The gene calls are TRBV5-1 and TRBJ2-7; 10 bases line up with TRBD1. V dropped 4 bases and J dropped 2; count of bases not matched to a gene: 3. The CDR3 spans 14 residues. Germline V CDR1 and CDR2: SGHRS, YFSETQ. The DNA for the CDR3 is TGCGCCAGCAGCCGGACAGGGGGACCCTACGAGCAGTACTTC. Protein sequence: CASSRTGGPYEQYF. Together with reference TRBV5-1 and TRBJ2-7, the CDR3 gives the full variable domain: KAGVTQTPRYLIKTRGQQVTLSCSPISGHRSVSWYQQTPGQGLQFLFEYFSETQRNKGNFPGRFSGRQFSNSRSEMNVSTLELGDSALYLCASSRTGGPYEQYFGPGTRLTVT.

This chain joins TRBV29-1 and TRBJ1-4; D perhaps matches TRBD1 (5 bases). This CDR3 region has 15 residues. Germline V gene lookup returns CDR1 SQVTM and CDR2 ANQGSEA. Between the trimmed V and J ends, which lost 4 bases and 2 bases, there was a span of 14 bases. CDR3 sequence reads: CSVAPGGGTNEKLFF. CDR3 DNA sequence: TGCAGCGTTGCCCCCGGGGGGGGGACTAATGAAAAACTGTTTTTT.